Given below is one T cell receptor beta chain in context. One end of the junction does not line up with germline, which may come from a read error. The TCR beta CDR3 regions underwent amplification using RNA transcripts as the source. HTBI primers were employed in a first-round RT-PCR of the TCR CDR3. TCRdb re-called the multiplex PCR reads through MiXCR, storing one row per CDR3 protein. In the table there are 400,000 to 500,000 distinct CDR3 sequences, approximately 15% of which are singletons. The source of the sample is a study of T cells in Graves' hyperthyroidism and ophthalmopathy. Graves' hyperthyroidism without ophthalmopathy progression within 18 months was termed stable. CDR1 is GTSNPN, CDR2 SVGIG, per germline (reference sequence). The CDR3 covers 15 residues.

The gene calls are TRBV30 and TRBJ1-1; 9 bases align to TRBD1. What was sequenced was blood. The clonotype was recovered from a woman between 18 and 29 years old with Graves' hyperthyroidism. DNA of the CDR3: TGTGTCTGGAGTGTAGGACAGGGGACCTACACTGAAGCTTTCTTT. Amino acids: CVWSVGQGTYTEAFF.